This T cell receptor (beta chain) came from a study of cytomegalovirus exposure and HLA in healthy donors. Study information: The study placed over 65% of its roughly 430 genotyped donors in the Caucasian-associated ancestry cluster. Findings and limits, study-wide: Likely technical artifact: a cluster of highly shared sequence variants. For most TCR sequences rarity was the rule, although some public TCRs occurred in many donors.

PCR employed 60 Vbeta and 13 Jbeta primers. Method: immunoSEQ multiplex PCR; TCRdb's copy keeps in-frame clones and lacks some. This sample has about 160,000 clones, with nearly 80% found just once. On this clone: Its antigen is unknown.

Germline V gene lookup returns CDR1 MNHNS and CDR2 SASEGT. The CDR3 runs 13 residues. Trimming cost V 4 bases and J 0 bases, with 3 bases left between them. The study sampled nominally healthy donors, though unrecorded immune exposures were likely. The chain carries TRBV6-1 and TRBJ2-2; no definite D call. The clonotype originates from a man between 18 and 29 years old in good health and CMV-seropositive. Sequencing used PBMCs. This CDR3 reads CASSATNTGELFF. CDR3 bases: TGTGCCAGCAGTGCCACGAACACCGGGGAGCTGTTTTTT.